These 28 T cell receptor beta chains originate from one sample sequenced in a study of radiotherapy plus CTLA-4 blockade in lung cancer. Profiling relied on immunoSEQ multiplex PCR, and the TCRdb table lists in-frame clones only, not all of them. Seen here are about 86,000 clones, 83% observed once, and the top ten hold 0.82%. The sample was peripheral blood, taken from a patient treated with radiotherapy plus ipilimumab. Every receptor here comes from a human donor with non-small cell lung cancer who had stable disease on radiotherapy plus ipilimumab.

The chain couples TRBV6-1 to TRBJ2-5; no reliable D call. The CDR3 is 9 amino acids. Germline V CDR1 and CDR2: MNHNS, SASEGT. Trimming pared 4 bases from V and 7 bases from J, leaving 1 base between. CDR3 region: CASSGTQYF. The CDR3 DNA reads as TGTGCCAGCAGTGGGACCCAGTACTTC.

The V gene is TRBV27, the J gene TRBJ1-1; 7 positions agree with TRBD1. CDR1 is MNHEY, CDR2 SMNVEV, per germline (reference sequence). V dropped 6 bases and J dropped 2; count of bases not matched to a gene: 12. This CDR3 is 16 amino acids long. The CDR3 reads CASRKLQAGGNTEAFF. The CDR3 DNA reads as TGTGCCAGCAGAAAACTACAGGCAGGGGGAAACACTGAAGCTTTCTTT.

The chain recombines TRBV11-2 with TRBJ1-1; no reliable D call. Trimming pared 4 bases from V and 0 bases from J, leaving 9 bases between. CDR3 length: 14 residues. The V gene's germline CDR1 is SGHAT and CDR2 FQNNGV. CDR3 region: CASSSGGVNTEAFF. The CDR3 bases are TGTGCCAGCAGCTCCGGAGGTGTGAACACTGAAGCTTTCTTT.

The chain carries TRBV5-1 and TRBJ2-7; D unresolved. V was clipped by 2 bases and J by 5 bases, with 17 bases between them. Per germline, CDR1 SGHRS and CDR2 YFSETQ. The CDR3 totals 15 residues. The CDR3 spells CASSFLFGVPDEQYF. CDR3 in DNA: TGCGCCAGCAGCTTCCTCTTTGGGGTTCCCGACGAGCAGTACTTC.

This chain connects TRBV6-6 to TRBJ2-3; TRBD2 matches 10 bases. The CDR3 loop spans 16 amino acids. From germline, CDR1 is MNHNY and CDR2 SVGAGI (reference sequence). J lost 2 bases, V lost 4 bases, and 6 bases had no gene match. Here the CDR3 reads CASSSRLAGPTDTQYF. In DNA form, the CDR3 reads TGTGCCAGCAGTTCGCGACTAGCGGGTCCCACAGATACGCAGTATTTT.

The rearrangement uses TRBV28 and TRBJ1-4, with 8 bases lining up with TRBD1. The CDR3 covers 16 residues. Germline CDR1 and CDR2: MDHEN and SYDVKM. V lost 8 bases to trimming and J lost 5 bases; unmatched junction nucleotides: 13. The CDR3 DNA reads TGTGCCAGCCAAAGCCAGGGGGCGCCCCTGAATGAAAAACTGTTTTTT. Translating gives CASQSQGAPLNEKLFF.

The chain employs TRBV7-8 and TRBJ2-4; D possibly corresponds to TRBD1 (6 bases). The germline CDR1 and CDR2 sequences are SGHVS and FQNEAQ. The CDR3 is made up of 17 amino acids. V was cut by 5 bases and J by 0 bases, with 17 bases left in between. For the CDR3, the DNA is TGTGCCAGCAGCCCTTCCAGGACAGTCCTAGCCAAAAACATTCAGTACTTC. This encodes CASSPSRTVLAKNIQYF.

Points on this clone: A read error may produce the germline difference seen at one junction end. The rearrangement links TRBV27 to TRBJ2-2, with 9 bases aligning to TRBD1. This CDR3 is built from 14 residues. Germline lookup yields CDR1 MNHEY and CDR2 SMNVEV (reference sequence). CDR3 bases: TGCGTTGTCCGGGACAGGGCGAACACCGGGGAGCTGTTTTTT. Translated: CVVRDRANTGELFF.

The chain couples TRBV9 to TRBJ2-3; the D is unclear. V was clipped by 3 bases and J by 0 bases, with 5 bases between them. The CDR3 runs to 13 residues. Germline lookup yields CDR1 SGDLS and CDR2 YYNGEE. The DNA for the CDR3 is TGTGCCAGCAGCGGGGGTAGCACAGATACGCAGTATTTT. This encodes CASSGGSTDTQYF.

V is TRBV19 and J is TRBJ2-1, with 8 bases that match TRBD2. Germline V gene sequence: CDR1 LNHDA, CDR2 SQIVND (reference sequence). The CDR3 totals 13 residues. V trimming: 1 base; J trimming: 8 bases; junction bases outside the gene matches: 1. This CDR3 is CASSIAGGDEQFF. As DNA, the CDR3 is TGTGCCAGTAGTATAGCGGGAGGGGATGAGCAGTTCTTC. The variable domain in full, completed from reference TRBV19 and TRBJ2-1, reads DGGITQSPKYLFRKEGQNVTLSCEQNLNHDAMYWYRQDPGQGLRLIYYSQIVNDFQKGDIAEGYSVSREKKESFPLTVTSAQKNPTAFYLCASSIAGGDEQFFGPGTRLTVL.

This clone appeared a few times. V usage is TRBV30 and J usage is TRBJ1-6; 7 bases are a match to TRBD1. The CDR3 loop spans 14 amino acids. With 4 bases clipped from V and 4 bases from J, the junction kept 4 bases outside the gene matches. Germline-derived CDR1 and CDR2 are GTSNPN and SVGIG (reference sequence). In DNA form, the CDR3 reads TGTGCCTGGAAGGGGGACAGTTATAATTCACCCCTCCACTTT. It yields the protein CAWKGDSYNSPLHF.

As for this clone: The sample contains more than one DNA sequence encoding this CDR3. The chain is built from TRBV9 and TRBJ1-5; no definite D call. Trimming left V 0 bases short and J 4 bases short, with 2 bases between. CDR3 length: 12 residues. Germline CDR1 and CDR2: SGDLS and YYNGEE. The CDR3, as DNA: TGTGCCAGCAGCGTAGGGAATCAGCCCCAGCATTTT. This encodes CASSVGNQPQHF.

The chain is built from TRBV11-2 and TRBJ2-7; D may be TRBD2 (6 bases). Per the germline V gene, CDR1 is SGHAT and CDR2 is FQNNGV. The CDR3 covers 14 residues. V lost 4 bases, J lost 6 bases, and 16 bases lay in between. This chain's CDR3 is CASSYDTSPLEQYF. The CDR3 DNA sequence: TGTGCCAGCAGCTACGATACTAGCCCTCTCGAGCAGTACTTC.

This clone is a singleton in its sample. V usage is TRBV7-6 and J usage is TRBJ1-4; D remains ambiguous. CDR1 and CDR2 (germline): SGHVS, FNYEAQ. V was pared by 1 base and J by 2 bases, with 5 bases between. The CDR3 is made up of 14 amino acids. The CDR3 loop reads CASSLGETNEKLFF. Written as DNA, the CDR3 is TGTGCCAGCAGCTTAGGGGAGACTAATGAAAAACTGTTTTTT.

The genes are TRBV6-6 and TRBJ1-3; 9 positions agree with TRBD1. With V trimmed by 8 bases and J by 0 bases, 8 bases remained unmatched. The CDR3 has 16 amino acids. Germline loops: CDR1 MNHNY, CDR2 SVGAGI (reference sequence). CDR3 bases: TGTGCCAGCGGCAAGACAGGGGGTGTCTCTGGAAACACCATATATTTT. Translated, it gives CASGKTGGVSGNTIYF.

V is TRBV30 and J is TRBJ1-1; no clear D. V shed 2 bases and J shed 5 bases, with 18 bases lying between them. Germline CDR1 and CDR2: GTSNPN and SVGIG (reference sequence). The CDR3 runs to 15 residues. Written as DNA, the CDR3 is TGTGCCTGGAGTCAAGAGGAGGGCCCGAGGACTGAAGCTTTCTTT. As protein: CAWSQEEGPRTEAFF.

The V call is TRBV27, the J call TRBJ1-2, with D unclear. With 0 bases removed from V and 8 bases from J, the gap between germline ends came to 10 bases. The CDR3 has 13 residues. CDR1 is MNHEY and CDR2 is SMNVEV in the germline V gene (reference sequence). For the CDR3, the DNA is TGTGCCAGCAGTTTATCGTCAGGATGGGGCTACACCTTC. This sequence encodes CASSLSSGWGYTF.

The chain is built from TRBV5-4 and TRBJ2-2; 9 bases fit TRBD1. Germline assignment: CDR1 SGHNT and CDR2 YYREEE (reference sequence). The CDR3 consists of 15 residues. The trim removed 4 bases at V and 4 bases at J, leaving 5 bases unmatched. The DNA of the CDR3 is TGTGCCAGCAGCGGGGGACAGGGTGGCACCGGGGAGCTGTTTTTT. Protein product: CASSGGQGGTGELFF.

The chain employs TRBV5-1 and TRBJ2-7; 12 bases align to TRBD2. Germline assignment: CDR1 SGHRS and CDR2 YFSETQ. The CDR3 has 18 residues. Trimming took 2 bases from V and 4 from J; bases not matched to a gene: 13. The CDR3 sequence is CASSFLPFSSGGGYEQYF. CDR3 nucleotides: TGCGCCAGCAGCTTCCTACCGTTCTCTAGCGGGGGGGGATACGAGCAGTACTTC.

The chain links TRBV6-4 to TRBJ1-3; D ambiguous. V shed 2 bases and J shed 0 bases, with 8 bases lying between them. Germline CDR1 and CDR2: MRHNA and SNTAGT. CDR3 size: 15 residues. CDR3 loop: CASSDPLNSGNTIYF. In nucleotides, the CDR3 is TGTGCCAGCAGTGACCCCCTCAACTCTGGAAACACCATATATTTT.

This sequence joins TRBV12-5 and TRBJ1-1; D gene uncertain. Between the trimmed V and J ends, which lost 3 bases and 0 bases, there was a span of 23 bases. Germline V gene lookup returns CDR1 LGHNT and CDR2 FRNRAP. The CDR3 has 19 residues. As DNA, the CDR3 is TGTGCTAGTGGTTTTGAGATAAGCCTTAGAACTAAAATGAACACTGAAGCTTTCTTT. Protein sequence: CASGFEISLRTKMNTEAFF.

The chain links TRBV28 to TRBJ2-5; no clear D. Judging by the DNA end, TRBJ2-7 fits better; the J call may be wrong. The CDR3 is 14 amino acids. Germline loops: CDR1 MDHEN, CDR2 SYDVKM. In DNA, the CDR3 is TGTGCCAGCAGTTGGATCTTGGAGTCCTACGAGCAGTACTTC. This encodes CASSWILESYEQYF.

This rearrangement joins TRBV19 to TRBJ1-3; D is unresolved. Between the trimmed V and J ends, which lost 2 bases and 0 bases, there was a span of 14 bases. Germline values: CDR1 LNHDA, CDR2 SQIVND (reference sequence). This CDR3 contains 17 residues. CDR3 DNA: TGTGCCAGTAGTATATTTAGAGTCCAGGCCTCTGGAAACACCATATATTTT. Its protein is CASSIFRVQASGNTIYF.

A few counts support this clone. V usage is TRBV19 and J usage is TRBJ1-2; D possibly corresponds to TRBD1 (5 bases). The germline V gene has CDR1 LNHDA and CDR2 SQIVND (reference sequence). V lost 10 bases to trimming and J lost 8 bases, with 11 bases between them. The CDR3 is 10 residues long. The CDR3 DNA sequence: TGTGCCACGGGACTTGGGGGCTACACCTTC. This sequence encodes CATGLGGYTF.

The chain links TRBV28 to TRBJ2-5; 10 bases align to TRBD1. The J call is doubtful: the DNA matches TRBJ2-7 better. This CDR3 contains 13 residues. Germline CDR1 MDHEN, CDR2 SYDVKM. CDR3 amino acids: CASRTGGFYEQYF. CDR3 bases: TGTGCCAGCAGGACAGGGGGCTTCTACGAGCAGTACTTC.

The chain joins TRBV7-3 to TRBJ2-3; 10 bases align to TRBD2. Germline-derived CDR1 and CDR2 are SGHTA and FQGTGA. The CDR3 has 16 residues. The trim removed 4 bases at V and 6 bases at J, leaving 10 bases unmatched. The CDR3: CASSSKSGGASDTQYF. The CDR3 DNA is TGTGCCAGCAGCTCAAAAAGCGGGGGGGCCTCCGATACGCAGTATTTT. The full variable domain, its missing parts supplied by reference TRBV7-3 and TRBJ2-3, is GAGVSQTPSNKVTEKGKYVELRCDPISGHTALYWYRQSLGQGPEFLIYFQGTGAADDSGLPNDRFFAVRPEGSVSTLKIQRTERGDSAVYLCASSSKSGGASDTQYFGPGTRLTVL.

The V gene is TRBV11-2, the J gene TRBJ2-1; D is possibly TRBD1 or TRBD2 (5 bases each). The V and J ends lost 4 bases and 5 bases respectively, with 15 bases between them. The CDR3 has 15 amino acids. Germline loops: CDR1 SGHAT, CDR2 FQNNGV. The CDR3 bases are TGTGCCAGCAGCTCAGGGTCCGGGACCCACAATGAGCAGTTCTTC. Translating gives CASSSGSGTHNEQFF.

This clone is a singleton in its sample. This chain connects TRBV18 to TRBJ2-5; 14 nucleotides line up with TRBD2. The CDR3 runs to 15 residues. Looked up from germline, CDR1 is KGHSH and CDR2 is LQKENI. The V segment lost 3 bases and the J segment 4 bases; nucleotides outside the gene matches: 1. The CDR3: CASSPGTSGGETQYF. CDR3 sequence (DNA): TGTGCCAGCTCACCCGGGACTAGCGGGGGAGAGACCCAGTACTTC.